This record concerns one T cell receptor (beta chain) sequence. No cognate antigen has been identified for it. No base quality values were provided; no much bigger clone lies one nucleotide off. Counted from cysteine to phenylalanine, this CDR3 has 18 amino acids. Only the CDR3 portion is preserved as DNA: 54 bases, with reading frame beginning at the first base. Per the germline V gene, KGHSH is the CDR1 and LQKENI is the CDR2. V loses 3 bases, J loses 0 bases, and the germline ends lie 20 bases apart. The method was the immunoSEQ multiplex PCR assay. TCRdb stores this immuneACCESS table with in-frame sequences only. Part of the clones is absent; in the studies checked, under half of the shortfall reflects unresolved V genes, and no reason is known for the rest. Present in this sample are about 220,000 clones, roughly 94% of which were seen just once. The biggest ten clones account for about 1.6% of the sample.

The data derive from a study of control samples from healthy donors and cancer patients (dated by TCRdb to between 2020 and 2021). This clonotype originated in a man aged 50 to 59 in good health. The specimen was blood. The chain is assembled from TRBV18 and TRBJ1-2; no D segment can be confidently identified. The nucleotides are TGTGCCAGCTCACCCCTCCTTGAGATGCGAGGAACTAACTATGGCTACACCTTC. The translation is CASSPLLEMRGTNYGYTF.